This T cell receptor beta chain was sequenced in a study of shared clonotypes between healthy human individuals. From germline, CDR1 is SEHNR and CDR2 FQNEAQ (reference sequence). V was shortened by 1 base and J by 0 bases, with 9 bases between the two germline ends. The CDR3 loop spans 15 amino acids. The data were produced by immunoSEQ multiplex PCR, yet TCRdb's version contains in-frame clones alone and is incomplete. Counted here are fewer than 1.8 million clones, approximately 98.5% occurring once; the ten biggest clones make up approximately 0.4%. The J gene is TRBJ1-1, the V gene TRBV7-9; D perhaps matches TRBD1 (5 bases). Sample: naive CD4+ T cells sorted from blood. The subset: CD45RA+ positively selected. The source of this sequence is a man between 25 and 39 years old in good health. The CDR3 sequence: CASSLVGTMNTEAFF. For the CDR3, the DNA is TGTGCCAGCAGCTTAGTAGGGACTATGAACACTGAAGCTTTCTTT.